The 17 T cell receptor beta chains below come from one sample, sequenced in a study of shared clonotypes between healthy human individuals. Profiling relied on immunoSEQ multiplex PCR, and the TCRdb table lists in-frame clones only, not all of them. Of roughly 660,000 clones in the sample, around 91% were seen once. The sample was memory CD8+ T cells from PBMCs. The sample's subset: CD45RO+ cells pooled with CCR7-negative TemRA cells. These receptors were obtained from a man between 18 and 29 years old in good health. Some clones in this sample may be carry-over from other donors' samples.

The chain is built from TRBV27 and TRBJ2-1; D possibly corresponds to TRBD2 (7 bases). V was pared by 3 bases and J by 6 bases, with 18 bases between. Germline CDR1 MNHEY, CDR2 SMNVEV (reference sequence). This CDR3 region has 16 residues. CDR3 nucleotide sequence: TGTGCCAGCAGTTTTTTAGGGGGGGAAGTGATCAATGAGCAGTTCTTC. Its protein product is CASSFLGGEVINEQFF.

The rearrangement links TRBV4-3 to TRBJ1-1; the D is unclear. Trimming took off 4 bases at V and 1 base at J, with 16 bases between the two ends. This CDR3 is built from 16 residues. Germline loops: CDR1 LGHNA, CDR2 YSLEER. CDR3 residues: CASSPTTRAANTEAFF. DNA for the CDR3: TGCGCCAGCAGCCCGACAACGCGAGCCGCGAACACTGAAGCTTTCTTT.

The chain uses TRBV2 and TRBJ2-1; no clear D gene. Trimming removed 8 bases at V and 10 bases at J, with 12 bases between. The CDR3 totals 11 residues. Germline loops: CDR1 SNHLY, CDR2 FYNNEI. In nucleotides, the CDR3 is TGTGCCAGCCCCTTCGGGCGGGAGCAGTTCTTC. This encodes CASPFGREQFF.

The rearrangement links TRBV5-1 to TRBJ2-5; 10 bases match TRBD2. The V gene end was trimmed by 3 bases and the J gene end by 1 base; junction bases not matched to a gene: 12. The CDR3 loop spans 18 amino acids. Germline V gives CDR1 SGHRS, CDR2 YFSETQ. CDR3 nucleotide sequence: TGCGCCAGCAGCTGGCCCCCAGGTAGCGGGAGGCCCCAAGAGACCCAGTACTTC. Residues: CASSWPPGSGRPQETQYF.

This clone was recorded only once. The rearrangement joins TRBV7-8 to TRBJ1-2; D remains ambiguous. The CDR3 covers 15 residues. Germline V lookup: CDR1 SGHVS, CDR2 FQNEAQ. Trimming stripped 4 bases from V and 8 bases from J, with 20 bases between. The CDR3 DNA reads TGTGCCAGCAGCTCGTCCAGTTCGAGGTCCGGCGGCTACACCTTC. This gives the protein CASSSSSSRSGGYTF.

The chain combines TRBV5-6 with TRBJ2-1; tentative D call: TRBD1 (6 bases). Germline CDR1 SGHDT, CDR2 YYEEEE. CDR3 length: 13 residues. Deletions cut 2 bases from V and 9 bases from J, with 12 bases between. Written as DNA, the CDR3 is TGTGCCAGCAGCTTTACAGGGTTTGCTGAGCAGTTCTTC. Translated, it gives CASSFTGFAEQFF.

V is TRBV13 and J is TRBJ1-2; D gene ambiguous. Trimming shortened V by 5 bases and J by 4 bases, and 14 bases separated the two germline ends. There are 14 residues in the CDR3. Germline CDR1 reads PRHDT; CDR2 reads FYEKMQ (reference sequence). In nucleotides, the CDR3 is TGTGCCAGCAGCCCAAGGAAGGGCGCCTATGGCTACACCTTC. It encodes CASSPRKGAYGYTF.

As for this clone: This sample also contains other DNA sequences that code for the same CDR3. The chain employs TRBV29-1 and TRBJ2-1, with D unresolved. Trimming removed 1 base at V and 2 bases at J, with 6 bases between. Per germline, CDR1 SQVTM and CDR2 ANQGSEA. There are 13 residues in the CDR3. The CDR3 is CSVEGTAYNEQFF. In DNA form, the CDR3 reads TGCAGCGTTGAAGGCACCGCCTACAATGAGCAGTTCTTC.

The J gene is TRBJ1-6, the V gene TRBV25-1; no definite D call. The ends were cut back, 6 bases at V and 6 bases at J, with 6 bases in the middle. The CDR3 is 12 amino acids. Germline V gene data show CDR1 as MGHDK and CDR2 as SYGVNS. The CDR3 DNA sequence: TGTGCCAGCAGCACAGTTAATTCACCCCTCCACTTT. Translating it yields CASSTVNSPLHF.

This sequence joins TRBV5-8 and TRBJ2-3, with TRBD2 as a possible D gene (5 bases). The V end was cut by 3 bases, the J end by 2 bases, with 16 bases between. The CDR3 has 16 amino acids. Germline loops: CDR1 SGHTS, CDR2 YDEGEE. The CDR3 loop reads CASSSKRPRITDTQYF. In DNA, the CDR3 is TGTGCCAGCAGCTCTAAGCGGCCCCGTATCACAGATACGCAGTATTTT.

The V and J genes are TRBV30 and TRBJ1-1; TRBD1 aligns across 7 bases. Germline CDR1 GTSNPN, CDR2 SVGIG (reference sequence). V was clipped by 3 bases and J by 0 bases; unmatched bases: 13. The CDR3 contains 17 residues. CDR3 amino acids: CAWSDRVRQGMNTEAFF. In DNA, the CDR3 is TGTGCCTGGAGCGACCGGGTTAGACAGGGCATGAACACTGAAGCTTTCTTT.

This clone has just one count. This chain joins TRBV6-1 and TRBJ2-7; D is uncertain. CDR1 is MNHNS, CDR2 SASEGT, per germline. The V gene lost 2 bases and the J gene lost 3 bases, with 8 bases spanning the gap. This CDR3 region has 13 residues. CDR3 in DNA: TGTGCCAGCAGTGAATGGCAGTTCTACGAGCAGTACTTC. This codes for CASSEWQFYEQYF.

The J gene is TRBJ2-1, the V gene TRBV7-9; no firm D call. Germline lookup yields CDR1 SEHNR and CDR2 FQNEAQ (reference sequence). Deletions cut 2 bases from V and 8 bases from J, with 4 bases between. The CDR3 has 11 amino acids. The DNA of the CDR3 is TGTGCCAGCAGCTTAAGTCATGAGCAGTTCTTC. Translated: CASSLSHEQFF.

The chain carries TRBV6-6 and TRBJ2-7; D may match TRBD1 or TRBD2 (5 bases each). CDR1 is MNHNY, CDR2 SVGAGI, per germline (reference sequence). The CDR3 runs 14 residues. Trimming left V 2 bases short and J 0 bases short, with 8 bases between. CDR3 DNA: TGTGCCAGCAGTTACGGGGACCGCTCCTACGAGCAGTACTTC. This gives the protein CASSYGDRSYEQYF.

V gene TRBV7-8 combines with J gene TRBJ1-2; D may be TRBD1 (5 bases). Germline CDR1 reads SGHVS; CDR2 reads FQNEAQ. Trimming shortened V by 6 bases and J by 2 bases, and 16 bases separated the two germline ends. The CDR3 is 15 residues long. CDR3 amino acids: CASSSAPGGNYGYTF. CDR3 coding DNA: TGTGCCAGCAGTTCCGCCCCCGGGGGAAACTATGGCTACACCTTC.

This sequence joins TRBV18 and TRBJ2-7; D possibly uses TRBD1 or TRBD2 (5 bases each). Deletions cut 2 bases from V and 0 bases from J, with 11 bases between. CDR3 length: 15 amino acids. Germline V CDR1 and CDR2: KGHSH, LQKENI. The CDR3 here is CASSPVGASSYEQYF. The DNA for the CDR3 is TGTGCCAGCTCACCAGTCGGGGCGTCCTCCTACGAGCAGTACTTC.

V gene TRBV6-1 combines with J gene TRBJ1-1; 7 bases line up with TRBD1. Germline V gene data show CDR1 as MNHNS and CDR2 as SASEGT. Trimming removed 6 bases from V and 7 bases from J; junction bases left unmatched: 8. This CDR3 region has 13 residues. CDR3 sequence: CASSPTGIGEAFF. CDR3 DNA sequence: TGTGCCAGCAGCCCGACAGGGATCGGTGAAGCTTTCTTT.